Each of the 26 T cell receptor beta chains below was sequenced from the same sample in a study of patients and donors after allogeneic stem cell transplantation. TCRdb recomputed calls from the RT-PCR reads with MiXCR, one row per CDR3 protein. Of under 200,000 distinct CDR3 sequences in the sample, around 30% were seen once. The specimen was blood, either unsorted or a sorted T cell fraction (not recorded which). These receptors were obtained from a human donor who was either an allogeneic HSCT recipient or a stem cell or donor lymphocyte infusion donor (not recorded which). It is not recorded whose cells these are; they may come from a transplant donor.

Turning to this clonotype: At one end, the junction sequence differs from germline, possibly due to a read error. CDR3 in amino acids: CASSPGQGNTKYF. As DNA, the CDR3 is TGCGCCAGCAGCCCGGGACAGGGGAACACCAAATATTTT. The chain has TRBV5-1 and TRBJ1-3, with TRBD1 matching 10 bases. This CDR3 has 13 residues. In germline, CDR1 is SGHRS, CDR2 YFSETQ.

The V gene is TRBV6-5, the J gene TRBJ2-7, with TRBD1 matching over 8 bases. The CDR3 sequence is 14 residues long. V shed 3 bases and J 4 bases; nucleotides not matched to a gene: 5. Germline V gene lookup returns CDR1 MNHEY and CDR2 SVGAGI. The CDR3, as DNA: TGTGCCAGCAGTTATCCGGGACAGGAATACGAGCAGTACTTC. It codes for CASSYPGQEYEQYF.

The chain is built from TRBV10-3 and TRBJ2-3; maybe TRBD1 (5 bases). Between the trimmed V and J ends, which lost 6 bases and 7 bases, there was a span of 26 bases. This CDR3 is built from 17 residues. CDR1 is ENHRY and CDR2 is SYGVKD in the germline V gene. CDR3 DNA sequence: TGTGCCATCAGCCCCGAGCAGGGTGGTGGATTGTTGAATACGCAGTATTTT. Translating gives CAISPEQGGGLLNTQYF.

V gene TRBV7-9 combines with J gene TRBJ2-3; D is unresolved. The germline gives CDR1 SEHNR, CDR2 FQNEAQ (reference sequence). The CDR3 has 11 amino acids. With 7 bases removed from V and 2 bases from J, the gap between germline ends came to 4 bases. The CDR3 region has the DNA TGTGCCAGCATCCTCACAGATACGCAGTATTTT. This codes for CASILTDTQYF. Variable domain in full (rest from reference TRBV7-9 and TRBJ2-3): DTGVSQNPRHKITKRGQNVTFRCDPISEHNRLYWYRQTLGQGPEFLTYFQNEAQLEKSRLLSDRFSAERPKGSFSTLEIQRTEQGDSAMYLCASILTDTQYFGPGTRLTVL.

This clonotype was detected only a few times. The chain employs TRBV24-1 and TRBJ1-1; a weak D match, TRBD1 (6 bases). Germline CDR1 reads KGHDR; CDR2 reads SFDVKD. Trimming cost V 6 bases and J 4 bases, with 11 bases left between them. The CDR3 is 13 residues long. CDR3 protein: CATSQSGVTEAFF. The CDR3 nucleotides read TGTGCCACCAGTCAGTCAGGGGTCACTGAAGCTTTCTTT.

This clonotype was observed a handful of times. The V gene is TRBV6-5, the J gene TRBJ1-1; D remains unclear. Germline loops: CDR1 MNHEY, CDR2 SVGAGI. V was cut by 5 bases and J by 4 bases, with 5 bases left in between. This CDR3 has 11 amino acids. The CDR3 protein is CASSRFTEAFF. The CDR3 nucleotides are TGTGCCAGCAGTCGATTCACTGAAGCTTTCTTT.

The CDR3 DNA reads TGTGCCACCAGTGACTTGACAACCAAGGAGGAGACCCAGTACTTC. This translates into CATSDLTTKEETQYF. V is TRBV24-1 and J is TRBJ2-5; no definite D call. This CDR3 comprises 15 residues. V lost 4 bases and J lost 5, with 16 bases in between. Germline CDR1 is KGHDR and CDR2 is SFDVKD.

This clonotype was detected a few times. The genes are TRBV6-5 and TRBJ2-7; 11 positions agree with TRBD2. Germline assignment: CDR1 MNHEY and CDR2 SVGAGI. The CDR3 sequence is 13 residues long. The V segment lost 10 bases and the J segment 3 bases; nucleotides outside the gene matches: 5. CDR3 sequence: CATRLAGFYEQYF. The CDR3 DNA follows: TGTGCCACCCGACTAGCGGGATTCTACGAGCAGTACTTC.

DNA of the CDR3: TGTGCCAGCAGGCCTCAGGGTCGGGAAAAACTGTTTTTT. Protein product: CASRPQGREKLFF. This chain links TRBV5-6 with TRBJ1-4; TRBD1 is a possible D gene (5 bases). The CDR3 length is 13 residues. The germline CDR1 and CDR2 sequences are SGHDT and YYEEEE. Trimming cost V 5 bases and J 8 bases, with 13 bases left between them.

In this sample, this clonotype turned up a few times. The chain has TRBV14 and TRBJ1-2; D gene uncertain. This CDR3 has 15 amino acids. Per germline, CDR1 SGHDN and CDR2 FVKESK. V was trimmed by 0 bases and J by 1 base, leaving 9 bases between them. The CDR3 DNA reads as TGTGCCAGCAGCCAAGATATCGGGTTTAACTATGGCTACACCTTC. Encoded protein: CASSQDIGFNYGYTF. Full variable domain (missing parts from reference TRBV14 and TRBJ1-2): EAGVTQFPSHSVIEKGQTVTLRCDPISGHDNLYWYRRVMGKEIKFLLHFVKESKQDESGMPNNRFLAERTGGTYSTLKVQPAELEDSGVYFCASSQDIGFNYGYTFGSGTRLTVV.

The chain employs TRBV7-9 and TRBJ1-1; no firm D call. The germline CDR1 and CDR2 sequences are SEHNR and FQNEAQ (reference sequence). The CDR3 length is 13 residues. Trimming took 4 bases from V and 2 from J, leaving 8 bases between them. The CDR3 here is CASSYRENTEAFF. The CDR3 DNA sequence: TGTGCCAGCAGCTACAGAGAAAACACTGAAGCTTTCTTT.

There are many counts of this clonotype. This chain connects TRBV7-9 to TRBJ1-5, with a tentative D call TRBD1 (5 bases). The CDR3 is 15 amino acids. Trimming removed 3 bases at V and 5 bases at J, with 14 bases between. Germline CDR1 reads SEHNR; CDR2 reads FQNEAQ (reference sequence). CDR3 in amino acids: CASSFAGGRDQPQHF. The CDR3 nucleotides read TGTGCCAGCAGCTTCGCGGGGGGTAGAGATCAGCCCCAGCATTTT.

This clonotype was observed a handful of times. V is TRBV4-3 and J is TRBJ2-2; the match to TRBD2 covers 8 bases. This CDR3 region has 19 residues. From germline, CDR1 is LGHNA and CDR2 YSLEER. The J segment lost 3 bases and the V segment lost 7 bases, leaving 19 bases of the junction unmatched. The CDR3 DNA is TGCGCCAGCACTGTTTCCGTTTTGGCGGGAGGAACCCACACCGGGGAGCTGTTTTTT. This codes for CASTVSVLAGGTHTGELFF.

The sample holds many counts of this clonotype. The V call is TRBV5-1, the J call TRBJ1-1; TRBD1 might be the D (6 bases). V gave up 4 bases and J gave up 4 bases, with 11 bases separating them. The germline CDR1 and CDR2 sequences are SGHRS and YFSETQ. The CDR3 covers 13 residues. CDR3 residues: CASSPSGATEAFF. The CDR3 coding sequence is TGCGCCAGCAGCCCGTCGGGGGCCACTGAAGCTTTCTTT.

This chain uses TRBV5-8 with TRBJ1-1, with unresolved D. V was clipped by 4 bases and J by 1 base, with 23 bases between them. The CDR3 totals 18 residues. CDR1 is SGHTS, CDR2 YDEGEE, per germline. The CDR3 coding sequence is TGTGCCAGCAGCCCGCGTAGAGTGGCCCTCCTTCAGAACACTGAAGCTTTCTTT. This translates into CASSPRRVALLQNTEAFF.

The rearrangement uses TRBV7-9 and TRBJ1-2; unclear D gene. Trimming removed 1 base from V and 7 bases from J, with 7 bases in between. The CDR3 sequence is 12 residues long. Germline V gives CDR1 SEHNR, CDR2 FQNEAQ (reference sequence). CDR3 sequence: CASSLESPGYTF. The CDR3 bases are TGTGCCAGCAGCTTAGAGTCGCCTGGCTACACCTTC.

The V gene is TRBV12-3 or TRBV12-4, the J gene TRBJ2-5; 7 bases line up with TRBD1. This CDR3 is built from 14 residues. With V trimmed by 7 bases and J by 5 bases, 10 bases remained unmatched. Written as DNA, the CDR3 is TGTGCCAGCACCTCTGGCAGGGGGAAGGAGACCCAGTACTTC. Its translation: CASTSGRGKETQYF.

This clonotype was found a few times. The chain uses TRBV9 and TRBJ2-7; D gene ambiguous. Deletions cut 2 bases from V and 1 base from J, with 10 bases between. The CDR3 contains 14 residues. Germline CDR1 and CDR2: SGDLS and YYNGEE. CDR3 amino acids: CASSVEYGSYEQYF. Written as DNA, the CDR3 is TGTGCCAGCAGCGTGGAGTACGGATCCTACGAGCAGTACTTC.

In its sample, this clonotype was seen a few times. J is TRBJ2-3 and V is TRBV2; D uncertain. Deletions cut 0 bases from V and 0 bases from J, with 7 bases between. The germline CDR1 and CDR2 sequences are SNHLY and FYNNEI. The CDR3 runs to 15 residues. CDR3 residues: CASSEALGSTDTQYF. Written as DNA, the CDR3 is TGTGCCAGCAGTGAAGCGCTTGGAAGCACAGATACGCAGTATTTT.

This clonotype came up a few times. V gene TRBV27 combines with J gene TRBJ2-7; 8 bases map to TRBD1. The CDR3 has 14 residues. The V gene end was trimmed by 5 bases and the J gene end by 5 bases; junction bases not matched to a gene: 8. CDR1 is MNHEY and CDR2 is SMNVEV in the germline V gene (reference sequence). CDR3 protein: CASSPGTGDHEQYF. The CDR3 DNA follows: TGTGCCAGCAGTCCCGGGACAGGTGACCACGAGCAGTACTTC.

This clonotype occurred a few times. This chain uses TRBV6-6 with TRBJ1-1; D is unclear. Germline-derived CDR1 and CDR2 are MNHNY and SVGAGI (reference sequence). V shed 4 bases and J shed 6 bases, with 9 bases lying between them. This CDR3 is built from 12 residues. CDR3 bases: TGTGCCAGCAGTTTCACAACGGCTGAAGCTTTCTTT. This gives the protein CASSFTTAEAFF.

There are a few counts of this clonotype. For the CDR3, the DNA is TGTGCCAGCAGTTACCGTGGACTAGCGGGAGAAAGCTCCTACAATGAGCAGTTCTTC. Its translation: CASSYRGLAGESSYNEQFF. The V and J genes are TRBV6-2 or TRBV6-3 and TRBJ2-1; TRBD2 agrees at 13 bases. Germline trimming cut 2 bases from V and 0 bases from J; bases unmatched to any gene: 7. In germline, CDR1 is MNHEY, CDR2 SVGEGT. The CDR3 is made up of 19 amino acids.

V gene TRBV5-6 combines with J gene TRBJ2-7; 8 nucleotides agree with TRBD1. This CDR3 comprises 13 residues. Trimming at V came to 4 bases and at J to 6 bases, leaving 6 bases not matched to a gene. The germline gives CDR1 SGHDT, CDR2 YYEEEE. DNA for the CDR3: TGTGCCAGCAGCGCTTTGGACAGGGTCGAGCAGTACTTC. This codes for CASSALDRVEQYF.

This clonotype was seen only a few times. The V gene is TRBV6-5, the J gene TRBJ1-4, with TRBD1 matching over 8 bases. V lost 2 bases and J lost 8; bases outside the gene matches: 13. CDR3 length equals 17 residues. Germline V gene data show CDR1 as MNHEY and CDR2 as SVGAGI. The CDR3 DNA is TGTGCCAGCAGTTACCTCGGACCCAGGGGGCAACGGGAAAAACTGTTTTTT. As protein: CASSYLGPRGQREKLFF.

This clonotype was found once. The chain links TRBV29-1 to TRBJ2-2, with D perhaps given as TRBD1 or TRBD2 (5 bases each). Germline V gene lookup returns CDR1 SQVTM and CDR2 ANQGSEA. V shed 4 bases and J shed 5 bases, with 14 bases lying between them. This CDR3 is built from 14 residues. CDR3: CSVGGLEGTGELFF. CDR3 in DNA: TGCAGCGTTGGTGGTCTAGAGGGGACCGGGGAGCTGTTTTTT.

This clonotype was seen repeatedly, ten times or more. The rearrangement joins TRBV4-3 to TRBJ1-3; D call uncertain. The germline gives CDR1 LGHNA, CDR2 YSLEER. This CDR3 region has 15 residues. The V end lost 0 bases, the J end lost 5 bases, and 11 bases lay between the germline ends. CDR3: CASSQDLSRRNTIYF. The CDR3 nucleotides read TGCGCCAGCAGCCAAGATCTGAGTCGCCGAAACACCATATATTTT.